Listed below are T cell receptor beta chains from one sample, sequenced in a study of blood T cell repertoires in COVID-19. Assay used: immunoSEQ multiplex PCR; TCRdb lists only in-frame clones, some missing. This sample yields approximately 380,000 clones, of which 91% are seen a single time; about 0.83% belongs to the top ten. Sequencing used PBMCs or T cells enriched from blood (not recorded which). The receptor source for this set is a woman between 40 and 55 years old who had been exposed to COVID-19. The CDR3 runs from the conserved cysteine through the conserved F or W. A D gene is named only where the DNA matches it firmly. Clone size is stated in some rows and not others, as once, few, many or a class when expanded.

CDR3 DNA: TGTGCCAGCAGCTTGGTTAGGGGGCTGGGGAACACTGAAGCTTTCTTT; CDR3 protein: CASSLVRGLGNTEAFF; J gene: TRBJ1-1; D gene: TRBD1; V gene: TRBV5-4; clone size: NA
CDR3 DNA: TGCGCCAGCGCATCTCTGGGCCTAGCGTTGACCGGGGAGCTGTTTTTT; CDR3 protein: CASASLGLALTGELFF; J gene: TRBJ2-2; D gene: NA; V gene: TRBV5-1; clone size: NA
CDR3 DNA: TGTGCCAGCAGTTACTCGAGGACAGGGTTCACTGAAGCTTTCTTT; CDR3 protein: CASSYSRTGFTEAFF; J gene: TRBJ1-1; D gene: TRBD1; V gene: TRBV6-2/TRBV6-3; clone size: NA
CDR3 DNA: TGTGCCAGCAGCCCCCGGGGGGGGGCGTACGAGCAGTACTTC; CDR3 protein: CASSPRGGAYEQYF; J gene: TRBJ2-7; D gene: TRBD2; V gene: TRBV6-2/TRBV6-3; clone size: NA
CDR3 DNA: TGTGCCTGGCGCGCCCGGGCTGGAAACACCATATATTTT; CDR3 protein: CAWRARAGNTIYF; J gene: TRBJ1-3; D gene: NA; V gene: TRBV30; clone size: NA
CDR3 DNA: TGTGCGTCGGCCGGGGGGCGAGGGACCGGGGAGCTGTTTTTT; CDR3 protein: CASAGGRGTGELFF; J gene: TRBJ2-2; D gene: NA; V gene: TRBV11-3; clone size: NA
CDR3 DNA: TGTGCCAGCAGCCAAGTCACCGTGTTTGGCGGGAGCTACAATGAGCAGTTCTTC; CDR3 protein: CASSQVTVFGGSYNEQFF; J gene: TRBJ2-1; D gene: TRBD2; V gene: TRBV3-1/TRBV3-2; clone size: NA
CDR3 DNA: TGTGCCAGTAGTACCAGGGGGAGCGGACCAGATACGCAGTATTTT; CDR3 protein: CASSTRGSGPDTQYF; J gene: TRBJ2-3; D gene: TRBD1; V gene: TRBV19; clone size: NA
CDR3 DNA: TGTGCCAGTAGTATAGGTTCCGAAGAGGGGACAGGGGGCTTC; CDR3 protein: CASSIGSEEGTGGF; J gene: TRBJ2-7; D gene: TRBD1; V gene: TRBV19; clone size: once
CDR3 DNA: TGTGCCAGCAGCTTCTTAACAGTACAGGGCCGGGCTTTCTTT; CDR3 protein: CASSFLTVQGRAFF; J gene: TRBJ1-1; D gene: NA; V gene: TRBV7-2; clone size: NA
CDR3 DNA: TGTGCCAGCAGTTCGGGACAGTACAATGAGCAGTTCTTC; CDR3 protein: CASSSGQYNEQFF; J gene: TRBJ2-1; D gene: TRBD1; V gene: TRBV6-2/TRBV6-3; clone size: NA
CDR3 DNA: TGTGCCAGCAGCGAGAGGACTAGCGGGGGGGCTTTAGAGACCCAGTACTTC; CDR3 protein: CASSERTSGGALETQYF; J gene: TRBJ2-5; D gene: TRBD2; V gene: TRBV7-9; clone size: NA
CDR3 DNA: TGTGCCAGCTCACGACCGGGAGCAATTTTGATGAACACTGAAGCTTTCTTT; CDR3 protein: CASSRPGAILMNTEAFF; J gene: TRBJ1-1; D gene: NA; V gene: TRBV19; clone size: NA
CDR3 DNA: TGTGCCAGCTCACCACGGACTAGCGGATTCTACAATGAGCAGTTCTTC; CDR3 protein: CASSPRTSGFYNEQFF; J gene: TRBJ2-1; D gene: TRBD2; V gene: TRBV18; clone size: NA
CDR3 DNA: TGTGCCAGCAGTTACCCCGGGCGGGGAAATCAGCCCCAGCATTTT; CDR3 protein: CASSYPGRGNQPQHF; J gene: TRBJ1-5; D gene: NA; V gene: TRBV6-2/TRBV6-3; clone size: once
CDR3 DNA: TGTGCCAGCCGACAGGAGATCAATCAGCCCCAGCATTTT; CDR3 protein: CASRQEINQPQHF; J gene: TRBJ1-5; D gene: NA; V gene: TRBV2; clone size: NA
CDR3 DNA: TGTGCCAGCAGCTTAGCGTGGAGACAGGGGGTGGGAAAACTGTTTTTT; CDR3 protein: CASSLAWRQGVGKLFF; J gene: TRBJ1-4; D gene: TRBD1; V gene: TRBV7-6; clone size: NA
CDR3 DNA: TGTGCCAGCAGCTTAGACCCCAACAGGGCGAACACTGAAGCTTTCTTT; CDR3 protein: CASSLDPNRANTEAFF; J gene: TRBJ1-1; D gene: NA; V gene: TRBV11-2; clone size: NA
CDR3 DNA: TGTGCCAGCAGCTCCCTTCCACAGGGACTAGGATCCTACAATGAGCAGTTCTTC; CDR3 protein: CASSSLPQGLGSYNEQFF; J gene: TRBJ2-1; D gene: TRBD2; V gene: TRBV7-2; clone size: NA
CDR3 DNA: TGTGCCAGCAGCTTGAGTGGGACAGGGACAAAAGAGCAGTTCTTC; CDR3 protein: CASSLSGTGTKEQFF; J gene: TRBJ2-1; D gene: TRBD1; V gene: TRBV5-6; clone size: few
CDR3 DNA: TGCGCCAGCAGCTTGGTAGGGGGAGGGCAAGAGACCCAGTACTTC; CDR3 protein: CASSLVGGGQETQYF; J gene: TRBJ2-5; D gene: NA; V gene: TRBV5-1; clone size: once
CDR3 DNA: TGTGCCAGCTCGATGTCAGTCTCTGGAAACACCATATATTTT; CDR3 protein: CASSMSVSGNTIYF; J gene: TRBJ1-3; D gene: NA; V gene: TRBV18; clone size: NA
CDR3 DNA: TGTGCCAGCAGCCAAGTACCGGGACTAGCGGGAGGGGAGCTGTTTTTT; CDR3 protein: CASSQVPGLAGGELFF; J gene: TRBJ2-2; D gene: TRBD2; V gene: TRBV3-1/TRBV3-2; clone size: NA
CDR3 DNA: TGTGCCAGCCATTTTGACTTCTCCACCTACGAGCAGTACTTC; CDR3 protein: CASHFDFSTYEQYF; J gene: TRBJ2-7; D gene: NA; V gene: TRBV6-5; clone size: NA
CDR3 DNA: TGTGCCAGCAGCATAACAGGGTACGAGCAGTACTTC; CDR3 protein: CASSITGYEQYF; J gene: TRBJ2-7; D gene: NA; V gene: TRBV13; clone size: NA
CDR3 DNA: TGTGCCAGTAGTCGACGGACAGGGACGCAGGGCTATGGCTACACCTTC; CDR3 protein: CASSRRTGTQGYGYTF; J gene: TRBJ1-2; D gene: TRBD1; V gene: TRBV19; clone size: NA
CDR3 DNA: TGTGCCTGGACCGGCGGGACTAGACCCGACAATGAGCAGTTCTTC; CDR3 protein: CAWTGGTRPDNEQFF; J gene: TRBJ2-1; D gene: TRBD2; V gene: TRBV30; clone size: NA
CDR3 DNA: TGTGCCAGCAGCTTAGGGACTAGCGGGAGGATGGATGAGCAGTTCTTC; CDR3 protein: CASSLGTSGRMDEQFF; J gene: TRBJ2-1; D gene: TRBD2; V gene: TRBV7-9; clone size: NA
CDR3 DNA: TGTGCCAGCAGTCCCCATAGCGGGAGCGGGGAGACCCAGTACTTC; CDR3 protein: CASSPHSGSGETQYF; J gene: TRBJ2-5; D gene: TRBD2; V gene: TRBV25-1; clone size: NA
CDR3 DNA: TGTGCCAGCAATATGTCGGACAAACCGGGCACCATATATTTT; CDR3 protein: CASNMSDKPGTIYF; J gene: TRBJ1-3; D gene: NA; V gene: TRBV6-5; clone size: NA
CDR3 DNA: TGTGCCAGCAGTTTAACAGAGAACACTGAAGCTTTCTTT; CDR3 protein: CASSLTENTEAFF; J gene: TRBJ1-1; D gene: NA; V gene: TRBV12-3/TRBV12-4; clone size: NA
CDR3 DNA: TGTGCCAGCAGCTCGTCTCTAGCGATTCCCTACGAGCAGTACTTC; CDR3 protein: CASSSSLAIPYEQYF; J gene: TRBJ2-7; D gene: NA; V gene: TRBV5-6; clone size: NA
CDR3 DNA: TGCGCCAGCAGAGGGACTAGCGACTATAGTGAGCAGTTCTTC; CDR3 protein: CASRGTSDYSEQFF; J gene: TRBJ2-1; D gene: TRBD2; V gene: TRBV10-1; clone size: once
CDR3 DNA: TGTGCCAGCAGCCACCGGACAGGGGTATTCAATAATTCACCCCTCCACTTT; CDR3 protein: CASSHRTGVFNNSPLHF; J gene: TRBJ1-6; D gene: TRBD1; V gene: TRBV14; clone size: NA
CDR3 DNA: TGTGCCAGCAGTGGACGACTAGCGGGAGATGGGGGGGGCTCCTACAATGAGCAGTTCTTC; CDR3 protein: CASSGRLAGDGGGSYNEQFF; J gene: TRBJ2-1; D gene: TRBD2; V gene: TRBV6-1; clone size: NA
CDR3 DNA: TGTGCCAGCTTTTACAGGGGGATGAACACTGAAGCTTTCTTT; CDR3 protein: CASFYRGMNTEAFF; J gene: TRBJ1-1; D gene: TRBD1; V gene: TRBV2; clone size: NA
CDR3 DNA: TGTGCCAGTAGTACAGGGGTGGACTATGGCTACACCTTC; CDR3 protein: CASSTGVDYGYTF; J gene: TRBJ1-2; D gene: NA; V gene: TRBV19; clone size: NA
CDR3 DNA: TGTGCCAGCAGCTTAGGGGGCACGGATTCACCCCTCCACTTT; CDR3 protein: CASSLGGTDSPLHF; J gene: TRBJ1-6; D gene: NA; V gene: TRBV7-8; clone size: NA
CDR3 DNA: TGTGCCTGGAGTGGAGGATCCGGCACTGAAGCTTTCTTT; CDR3 protein: CAWSGGSGTEAFF; J gene: TRBJ1-1; D gene: NA; V gene: TRBV30; clone size: NA
CDR3 DNA: TGTGCCAGCAGCCTAGGGGCCGGGGGGGCCCCCTACGAGCAGTACTTC; CDR3 protein: CASSLGAGGAPYEQYF; J gene: TRBJ2-7; D gene: TRBD2; V gene: TRBV5-6; clone size: NA